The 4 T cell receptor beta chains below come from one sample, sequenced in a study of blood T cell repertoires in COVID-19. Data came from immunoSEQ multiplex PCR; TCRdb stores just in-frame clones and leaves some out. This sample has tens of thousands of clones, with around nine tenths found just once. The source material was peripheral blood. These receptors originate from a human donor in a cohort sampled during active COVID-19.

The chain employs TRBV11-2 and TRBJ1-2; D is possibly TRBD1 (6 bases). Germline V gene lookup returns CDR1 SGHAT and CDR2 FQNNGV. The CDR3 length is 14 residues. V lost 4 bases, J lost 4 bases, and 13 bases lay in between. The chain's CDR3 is CASSSATGLYGYTF. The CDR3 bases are TGTGCCAGCAGCTCGGCGACAGGCCTCTATGGCTACACCTTC.

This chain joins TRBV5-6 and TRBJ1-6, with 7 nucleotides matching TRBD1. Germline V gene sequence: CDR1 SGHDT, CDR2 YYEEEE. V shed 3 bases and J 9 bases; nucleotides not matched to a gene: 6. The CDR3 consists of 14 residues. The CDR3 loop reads CASSSDRVSSPLHF. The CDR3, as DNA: TGTGCCAGCAGCTCAGACAGGGTTAGTTCACCCCTCCACTTT.

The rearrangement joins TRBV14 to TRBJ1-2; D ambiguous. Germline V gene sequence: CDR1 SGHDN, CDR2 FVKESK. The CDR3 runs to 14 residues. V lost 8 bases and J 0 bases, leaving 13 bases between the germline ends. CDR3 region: CASSRSRPNYGYTF. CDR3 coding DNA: TGTGCCAGCTCGAGGAGTAGGCCTAACTATGGCTACACCTTC.

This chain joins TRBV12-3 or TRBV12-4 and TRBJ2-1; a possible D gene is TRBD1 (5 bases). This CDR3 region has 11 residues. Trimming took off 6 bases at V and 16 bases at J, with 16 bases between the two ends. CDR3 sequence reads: CASSWGGRFFF. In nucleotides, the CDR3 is TGTGCCAGCAGCTGGGGCGGCAGGTTCTTCTTC.